A single sample gave rise to the 2 T cell receptor beta chains below, sequenced in a study of shared clonotypes between healthy human individuals. Clones were read by immunoSEQ multiplex PCR, and TCRdb kept only the in-frame ones, dropping some. Seen here are 2.5 million or so clones, roughly nine tenths observed once, and the top ten hold about 0.13%. The sequencing input was naive CD4+ T cells sorted from blood. The subset is: CD45RA+ positively selected. The receptors come from a man between 18 and 29 years old in good health.

V and J are TRBV5-4 and TRBJ2-7; 12 positions match TRBD1. With 4 bases clipped from V and 0 bases from J, the junction kept 5 bases outside the gene matches. Germline V gives CDR1 SGHNT, CDR2 YYREEE (reference sequence). The CDR3 covers 16 residues. CDR3 DNA sequence: TGTGCCAGCAGCAAGGGACAGGGGGCTAACTCCTACGAGCAGTACTTC. Translated, it gives CASSKGQGANSYEQYF.

Concerning this clone: The sample has other DNA sequences that encode this CDR3 too. This chain connects TRBV6-5 to TRBJ2-7, with 7 nucleotides matching TRBD1. Germline trimming cut 0 bases from V and 4 bases from J; bases unmatched to any gene: 6. The CDR3 covers 15 residues. Germline V gene lookup returns CDR1 MNHEY and CDR2 SVGAGI. CDR3 DNA sequence: TGTGCCAGCAGTTACTCGAGACAGGGCAGTTACGAGCAGTACTTC. It is translated as CASSYSRQGSYEQYF.